A selection of T cell receptor beta chains follows, all from one sample in a study of tumor-infiltrating lymphocytes in primary liver carcinoma. TCRdb re-analysed the multiplex PCR reads in MiXCR, keeping a single row per CDR3 protein. The sample has about 310,000 distinct CDR3 sequences, approximately 58% seen once; the top ten hold about 15%. The sequenced sample was peripheral blood. These receptor sequences come from a woman in her 30s with primary liver carcinoma and hepatitis B virus infection. CDR3s include the opening cysteine and the closing phenylalanine or tryptophan. Fields, in order: J gene, clone size, V gene, D gene, CDR3 DNA, CDR3 protein. A D gene is named only where the DNA matches it firmly. Size values are once, few and many counts, or a class for expanded clones, and some rows have none.

J: TRBJ2-3; size: -; V: TRBV11-2; D: -; DNA: TGTGCCAGCAGCTTAGAGGAAGATACGCAGTATTTT; CDR3: CASSLEEDTQYF
J: TRBJ2-3; size: -; V: TRBV4-3; D: TRBD2; DNA: TGCGTCAGCAGCCCACTCATAGCGGGAGGCGGCACAGATACGCAGTGTTTT; CDR3: CVSSPLIAGGGTDTQCF
J: TRBJ2-1; size: -; V: TRBV12-3/TRBV12-4; D: -; DNA: TGTGCCAGCAGTTTCTTTACCTTGAATGAGCAGTTCTTC; CDR3: CASSFFTLNEQFF
J: TRBJ2-1; size: -; V: TRBV6-5; D: TRBD2; DNA: TGTGCCAGCAGTTACTGGCGGGAGGGTGGTGAGCTGTTCTTC; CDR3: CASSYWREGGELFF
J: TRBJ2-1; size: once; V: TRBV4-2; D: TRBD2; DNA: TGTGCCAGCAACCGAATAGGACTAGCGGGGGGAAGTGATGGTTACGAGCAGTTCTTC; CDR3: CASNRIGLAGGSDGYEQFF
J: TRBJ2-7; size: -; V: TRBV6-5; D: -; DNA: TGTGTCAGCAGTTATAAGGCGGGGTCCTACGAGCAGTACTTC; CDR3: CVSSYKAGSYEQYF
J: TRBJ2-2; size: few; V: TRBV7-9; D: -; DNA: TGTGCCAGCAGCAAAGGGCTAGGCACCGGGGAGCTGTTTTTT; CDR3: CASSKGLGTGELFF
J: TRBJ1-6; size: -; V: TRBV12-3/TRBV12-4; D: -; DNA: TGTGCCAGCAGCCGGGGGAGGTGGACACCCCTCCACTTT; CDR3: CASSRGRWTPLHF
J: TRBJ1-5; size: -; V: TRBV15; D: -; DNA: TGTGCCACCAGCCATACAGGGCAGGCATTCGGTAGGCAGCCCCAGCATTTT; CDR3: CATSHTGQAFGRQPQHF
J: TRBJ2-2; size: -; V: TRBV6-1; D: -; DNA: TGTGCCAGCAGTTTTAGTCTGGAGCTGTTTTTT; CDR3: CASSFSLELFF
J: TRBJ2-3; size: many; V: TRBV29-1; D: TRBD1; DNA: TGCAGCGTTGAGACAGGGAGCACAGATACGCAGTATTTT; CDR3: CSVETGSTDTQYF
J: TRBJ2-7; size: few; V: TRBV10-3; D: TRBD2; DNA: TGTGCCATCAAGGCCGGGACTAGCGGTACCTACGAGCAGTACTTC; CDR3: CAIKAGTSGTYEQYF
J: TRBJ2-5; size: -; V: TRBV29-1; D: -; DNA: TGCAGCGCTGAAACCAGAAGGGAAGTGAGGGAGACCCAGTACTTC; CDR3: CSAETRREVRETQYF
J: TRBJ2-2; size: -; V: TRBV5-6; D: -; DNA: TGTGCTAGCAGCTTGGCACCCAGAGTCATGGGGGAGCTGTTTTTT; CDR3: CASSLAPRVMGELFF
J: TRBJ2-4; size: -; V: TRBV11-2; D: -; DNA: TGTGTCAGCAGCACGGGTGACCTGATATCCAAAAACATTCAGTACTTC; CDR3: CVSSTGDLISKNIQYF
J: TRBJ2-7; size: few; V: TRBV7-9; D: TRBD2; DNA: TGTGCCAGCAGCTCCCAGGGAGGGTTCAGTGACGAGCAGTACTTC; CDR3: CASSSQGGFSDEQYF
J: TRBJ2-3; size: many; V: TRBV4-3; D: -; DNA: TGCGCCAGCAGCCAAGATATTGGTTGGGGAGATACGCAGTATTTT; CDR3: CASSQDIGWGDTQYF
J: TRBJ2-7; size: few; V: TRBV4-1; D: TRBD2; DNA: TGCGCCAGCAGCCAAGCGCTAGCGGGAGGTTCCTACGAGCAGTACTTC; CDR3: CASSQALAGGSYEQYF
J: TRBJ2-5; size: -; V: TRBV6-6; D: -; DNA: TGTGTCAGCAGTTACTCTGGGGAGACCCAGTACTTC; CDR3: CVSSYSGETQYF
J: TRBJ2-7; size: -; V: TRBV6-2/TRBV6-3; D: TRBD2; DNA: TGTGCCAGCAGCGGACTAGCGGGACCCCCCTACGAGCGGTACTTC; CDR3: CASSGLAGPPYERYF
J: TRBJ2-5; size: -; V: TRBV6-1; D: -; DNA: TGTGCCAGCAGAATCGACAGAATCCGAGAGACCCAGTACTTC; CDR3: CASRIDRIRETQYF
J: TRBJ2-1; size: many; V: TRBV29-1; D: TRBD1; DNA: TGCAGCGGATCCCGGGACAGATCCTACAATGAGCAGTTCTTC; CDR3: CSGSRDRSYNEQFF
J: TRBJ2-1; size: few; V: TRBV29-1; D: -; DNA: TGCAGCGTTGAGAGTTTCCATAATGGGCAGTTCTTC; CDR3: CSVESFHNGQFF
J: TRBJ2-7; size: -; V: TRBV11-2; D: -; DNA: TGTGCTAGCGGCTTAGAAACGAGGGATCTACGCGGGCAGTACTTC; CDR3: CASGLETRDLRGQYF
J: TRBJ2-1; size: -; V: TRBV6-1; D: -; DNA: TGTGCCATCAGTGAGGGGGACCTTGGGTCCTACAATGAGCAGTTCTTC; CDR3: CAISEGDLGSYNEQFF
J: TRBJ2-2; size: -; V: TRBV6-1; D: -; DNA: TGTGCCAGCAGAACTAGCAGAGACACCGGGGAGCTATTTTTT; CDR3: CASRTSRDTGELFF
J: TRBJ2-2; size: -; V: TRBV6-5; D: TRBD2; DNA: TGTGCCAGCAGTTACTCGGGCGGGAGCGGGACCGGGGAGCTGTTTTTT; CDR3: CASSYSGGSGTGELFF
J: TRBJ2-2; size: few; V: TRBV6-4; D: -; DNA: TGTGCCAGCAGTGACTCTAGCGGGAACACCGGGGAGCTGTTTTTT; CDR3: CASSDSSGNTGELFF
J: TRBJ2-3; size: -; V: TRBV29-1; D: TRBD2; DNA: TGCAGCGTTATAGGAGGTAGCGGGGTCACAGATACACAGTATTTT; CDR3: CSVIGGSGVTDTQYF
J: TRBJ2-7; size: -; V: TRBV27; D: TRBD1; DNA: TGTGCCAGCAGTTTACAAAATTCGGGACAGGGCTACACCTACGAGCAGTACTTC; CDR3: CASSLQNSGQGYTYEQYF